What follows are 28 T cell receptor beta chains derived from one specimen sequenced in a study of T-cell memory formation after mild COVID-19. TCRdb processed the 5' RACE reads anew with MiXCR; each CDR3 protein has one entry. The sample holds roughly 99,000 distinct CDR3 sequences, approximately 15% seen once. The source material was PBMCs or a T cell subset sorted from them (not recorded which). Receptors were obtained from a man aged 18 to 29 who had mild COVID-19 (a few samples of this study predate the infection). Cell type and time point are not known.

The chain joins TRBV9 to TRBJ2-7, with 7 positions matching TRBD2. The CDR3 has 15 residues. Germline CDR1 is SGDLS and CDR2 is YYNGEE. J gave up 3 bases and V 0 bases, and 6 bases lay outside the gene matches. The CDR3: CASSVAAGEIYEQYF. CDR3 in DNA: TGTGCCAGCAGCGTAGCCGCGGGAGAGATCTACGAGCAGTACTTC.

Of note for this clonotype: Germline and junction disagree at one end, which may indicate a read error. CDR3 sequence (DNA): TGCGCCAGCAGCCAGCGACAGGGTGTGGCCTACGATGAGCAGTTCTTC. This encodes CASSQRQGVAYDEQFF. The V call is TRBV4-3, the J call TRBJ2-1, with 7 bases that match TRBD1. Germline lookup yields CDR1 LGHNA and CDR2 YSLEER. This CDR3 contains 16 residues.

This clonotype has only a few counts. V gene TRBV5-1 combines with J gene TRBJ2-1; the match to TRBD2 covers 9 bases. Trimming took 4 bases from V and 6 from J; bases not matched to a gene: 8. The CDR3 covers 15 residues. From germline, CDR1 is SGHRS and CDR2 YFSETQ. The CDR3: CASSPMREGSNEQFF. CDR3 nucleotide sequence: TGCGCCAGCAGCCCCATGCGGGAGGGCTCCAATGAGCAGTTCTTC. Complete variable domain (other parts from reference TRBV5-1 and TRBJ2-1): KAGVTQTPRYLIKTRGQQVTLSCSPISGHRSVSWYQQTPGQGLQFLFEYFSETQRNKGNFPGRFSGRQFSNSRSEMNVSTLELGDSALYLCASSPMREGSNEQFFGPGTRLTVL.

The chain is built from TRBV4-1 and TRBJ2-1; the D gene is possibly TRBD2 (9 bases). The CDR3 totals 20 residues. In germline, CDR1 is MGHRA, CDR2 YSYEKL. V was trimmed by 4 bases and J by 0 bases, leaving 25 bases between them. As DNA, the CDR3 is TGCGCCAGCAGCCCACAGGGGGGACTAGCCATCTCCTCCTCCTACAATGAGCAGTTCTTC. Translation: CASSPQGGLAISSSYNEQFF.

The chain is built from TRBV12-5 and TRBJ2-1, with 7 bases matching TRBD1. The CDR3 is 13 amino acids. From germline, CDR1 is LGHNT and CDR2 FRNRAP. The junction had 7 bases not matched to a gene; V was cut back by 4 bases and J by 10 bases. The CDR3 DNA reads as TGTGCTAGTGGTTCCGGGACAGTGAAAGAGCAGTTCTTC. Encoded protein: CASGSGTVKEQFF.

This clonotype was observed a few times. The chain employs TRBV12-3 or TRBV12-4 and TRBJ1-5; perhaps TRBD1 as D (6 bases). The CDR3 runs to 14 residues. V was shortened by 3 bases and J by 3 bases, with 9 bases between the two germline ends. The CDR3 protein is CASSLNRVNQPQHF. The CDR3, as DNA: TGTGCCAGCAGTTTGAACAGGGTCAATCAGCCCCAGCATTTT.

The CDR3 DNA follows: TGTGCCAGCAGGGGAACCGACAGGAACACCGGGGAGCTGTTTTTT. Its translation is CASRGTDRNTGELFF. The V call is TRBV3-1, the J call TRBJ2-2; weak D call: TRBD1 (5 bases). Trimming cost V 6 bases and J 1 base, with 12 bases left between them. CDR3 size: 15 residues. CDR1 and CDR2 (germline): LGHDT, YNNKEL (reference sequence).

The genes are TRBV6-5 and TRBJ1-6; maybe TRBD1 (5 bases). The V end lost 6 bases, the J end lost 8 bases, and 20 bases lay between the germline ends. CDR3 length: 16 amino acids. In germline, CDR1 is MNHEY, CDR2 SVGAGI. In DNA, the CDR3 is TGTGCCAGCAGCCCCTCCTTGGGGGGGGGGGATTCACCCCTCCACTTT. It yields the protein CASSPSLGGGDSPLHF.

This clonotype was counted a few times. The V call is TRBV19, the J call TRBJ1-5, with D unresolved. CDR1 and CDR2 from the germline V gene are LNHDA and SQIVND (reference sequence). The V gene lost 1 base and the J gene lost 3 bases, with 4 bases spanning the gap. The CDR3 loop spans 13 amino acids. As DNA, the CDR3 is TGTGCCAGTAGTATAGGGGACAATCAGCCCCAGCATTTT. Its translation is CASSIGDNQPQHF.

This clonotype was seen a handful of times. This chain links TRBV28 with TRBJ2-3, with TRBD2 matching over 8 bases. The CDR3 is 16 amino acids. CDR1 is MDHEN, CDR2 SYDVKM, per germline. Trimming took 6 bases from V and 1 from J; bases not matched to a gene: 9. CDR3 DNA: TGTGCCAGCAGCCCGACCGGGACTAGTGGCACAGATACGCAGTATTTT. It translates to CASSPTGTSGTDTQYF. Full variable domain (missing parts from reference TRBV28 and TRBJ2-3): DVKVTQSSRYLVKRTGEKVFLECVQDMDHENMFWYRQDPGLGLRLIYFSYDVKMKEKGDIPEGYSVSREKKERFSLILESASTNQTSMYLCASSPTGTSGTDTQYFGPGTRLTVL.

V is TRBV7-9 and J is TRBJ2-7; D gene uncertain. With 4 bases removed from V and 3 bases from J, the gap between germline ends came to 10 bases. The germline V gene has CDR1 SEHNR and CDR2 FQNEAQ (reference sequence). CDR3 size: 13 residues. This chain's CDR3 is CASSSIDGYEQYF. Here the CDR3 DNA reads TGTGCCAGCAGCTCTATCGACGGCTACGAGCAGTACTTC.

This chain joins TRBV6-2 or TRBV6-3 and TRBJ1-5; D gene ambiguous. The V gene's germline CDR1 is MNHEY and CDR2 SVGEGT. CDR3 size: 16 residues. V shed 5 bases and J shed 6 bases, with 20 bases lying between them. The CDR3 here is CASSRSFLGYSQPQHF. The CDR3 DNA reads TGTGCCAGCAGTCGCTCCTTCCTGGGGTATAGTCAGCCCCAGCATTTT.

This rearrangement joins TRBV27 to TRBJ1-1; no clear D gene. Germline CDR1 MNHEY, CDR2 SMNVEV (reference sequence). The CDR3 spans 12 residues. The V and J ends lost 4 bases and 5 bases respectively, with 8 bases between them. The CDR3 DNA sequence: TGTGCCAGCAGTTCCCAGGCGACTGAAGCTTTCTTT. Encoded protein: CASSSQATEAFF.

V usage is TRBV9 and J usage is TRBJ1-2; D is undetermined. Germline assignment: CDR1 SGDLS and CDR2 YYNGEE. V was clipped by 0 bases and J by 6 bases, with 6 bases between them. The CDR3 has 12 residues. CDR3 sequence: CASSVGGHGYTF. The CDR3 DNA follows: TGTGCCAGCAGCGTAGGCGGGCATGGCTACACCTTC.

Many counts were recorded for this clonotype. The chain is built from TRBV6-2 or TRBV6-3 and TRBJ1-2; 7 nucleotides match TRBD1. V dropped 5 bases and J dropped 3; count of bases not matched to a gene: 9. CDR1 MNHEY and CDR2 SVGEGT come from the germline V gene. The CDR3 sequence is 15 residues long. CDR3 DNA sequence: TGTGCCAGCAGTCCGAAGGAGACAGGGCACTATGGCTACACCTTC. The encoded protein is CASSPKETGHYGYTF.

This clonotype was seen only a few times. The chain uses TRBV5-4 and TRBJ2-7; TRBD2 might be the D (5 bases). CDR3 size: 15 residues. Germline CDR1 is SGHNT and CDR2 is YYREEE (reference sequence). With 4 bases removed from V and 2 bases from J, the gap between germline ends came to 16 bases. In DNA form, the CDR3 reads TGTGCCAGCAGCGGAGGACGCGCGGCCCCCTACGAGCAGTACTTC. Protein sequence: CASSGGRAAPYEQYF.

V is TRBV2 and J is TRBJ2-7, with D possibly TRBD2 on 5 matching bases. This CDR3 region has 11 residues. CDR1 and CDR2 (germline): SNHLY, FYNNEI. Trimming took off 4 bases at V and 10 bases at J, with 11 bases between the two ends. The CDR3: CASSVLAFQYV. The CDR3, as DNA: TGTGCCAGCAGTGTGCTAGCCTTTCAGTACGTC.

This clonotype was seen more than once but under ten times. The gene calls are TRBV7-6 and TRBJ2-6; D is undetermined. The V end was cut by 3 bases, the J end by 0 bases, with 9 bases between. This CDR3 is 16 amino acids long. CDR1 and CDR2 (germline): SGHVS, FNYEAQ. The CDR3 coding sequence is TGTGCCAGCAGCTTGGGTCTGGACTCTGGGGCCAACGTCCTGACTTTC. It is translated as CASSLGLDSGANVLTF.

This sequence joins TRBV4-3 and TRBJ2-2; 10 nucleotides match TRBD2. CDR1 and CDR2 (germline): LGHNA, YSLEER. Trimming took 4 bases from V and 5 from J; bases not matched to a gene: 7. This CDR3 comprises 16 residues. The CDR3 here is CASSLRTSGGTGELFF. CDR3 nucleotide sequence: TGCGCCAGCAGCCTTCGGACTAGCGGCGGGACCGGGGAGCTGTTTTTT.

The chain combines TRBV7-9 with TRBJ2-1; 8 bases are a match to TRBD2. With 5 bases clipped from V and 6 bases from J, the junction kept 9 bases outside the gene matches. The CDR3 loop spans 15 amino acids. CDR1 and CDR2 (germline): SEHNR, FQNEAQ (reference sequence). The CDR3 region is CASSKTDGRANEQFF. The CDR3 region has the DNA TGTGCCAGCAGCAAGACCGACGGGAGGGCCAATGAGCAGTTCTTC.

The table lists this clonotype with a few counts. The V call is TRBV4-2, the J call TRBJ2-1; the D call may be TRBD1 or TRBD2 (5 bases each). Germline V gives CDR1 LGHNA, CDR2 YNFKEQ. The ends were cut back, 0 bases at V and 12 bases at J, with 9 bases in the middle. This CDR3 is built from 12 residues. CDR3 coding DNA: TGTGCCAGCAGCCAAGAGGGGACCTGGCAGTTCTTC. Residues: CASSQEGTWQFF.

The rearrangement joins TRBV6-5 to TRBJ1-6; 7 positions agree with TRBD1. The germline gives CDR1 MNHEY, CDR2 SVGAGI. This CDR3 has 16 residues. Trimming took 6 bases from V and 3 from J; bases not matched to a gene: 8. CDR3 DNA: TGTGCCAGCAGCCATACCCGACAGGGCTATAATTCACCCCTCCACTTT. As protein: CASSHTRQGYNSPLHF.

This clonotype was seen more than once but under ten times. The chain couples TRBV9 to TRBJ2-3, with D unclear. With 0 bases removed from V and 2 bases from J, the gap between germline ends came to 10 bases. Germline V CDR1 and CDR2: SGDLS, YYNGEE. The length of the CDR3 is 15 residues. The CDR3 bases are TGTGCCAGCAGCGTAGGCGTGGGGAACACAGATACGCAGTATTTT. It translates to CASSVGVGNTDTQYF. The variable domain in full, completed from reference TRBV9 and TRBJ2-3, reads DSGVTQTPKHLITATGQRVTLRCSPRSGDLSVYWYQQSLDQGLQFLIQYYNGEERAKGNILERFSAQQFPDLHSELNLSSLELGDSALYFCASSVGVGNTDTQYFGPGTRLTVL.

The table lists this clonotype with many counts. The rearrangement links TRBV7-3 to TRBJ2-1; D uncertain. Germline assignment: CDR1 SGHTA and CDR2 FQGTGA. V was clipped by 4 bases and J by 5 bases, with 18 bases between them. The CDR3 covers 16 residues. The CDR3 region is CASSSPALEPNNEQFF. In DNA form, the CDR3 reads TGTGCCAGCAGCTCACCGGCCCTAGAGCCTAACAATGAGCAGTTCTTC. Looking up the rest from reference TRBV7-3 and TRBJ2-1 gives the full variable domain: GAGVSQTPSNKVTEKGKYVELRCDPISGHTALYWYRQSLGQGPEFLIYFQGTGAADDSGLPNDRFFAVRPEGSVSTLKIQRTERGDSAVYLCASSSPALEPNNEQFFGPGTRLTVL.

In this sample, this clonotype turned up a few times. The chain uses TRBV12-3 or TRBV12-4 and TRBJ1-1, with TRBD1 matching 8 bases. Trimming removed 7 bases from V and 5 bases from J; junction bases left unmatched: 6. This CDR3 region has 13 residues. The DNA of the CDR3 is TGTGCCAGCAAGGTGACAGGGGTTACTGAAGCTTTCTTT. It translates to CASKVTGVTEAFF.

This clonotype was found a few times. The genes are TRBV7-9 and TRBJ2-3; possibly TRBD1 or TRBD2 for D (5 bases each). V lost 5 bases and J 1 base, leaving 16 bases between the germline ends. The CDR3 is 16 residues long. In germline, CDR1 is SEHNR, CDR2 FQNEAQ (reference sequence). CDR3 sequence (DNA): TGTGCCAGCAGCGTCGAATTGGGGGTCGGCACAGATACGCAGTATTTT. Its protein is CASSVELGVGTDTQYF.

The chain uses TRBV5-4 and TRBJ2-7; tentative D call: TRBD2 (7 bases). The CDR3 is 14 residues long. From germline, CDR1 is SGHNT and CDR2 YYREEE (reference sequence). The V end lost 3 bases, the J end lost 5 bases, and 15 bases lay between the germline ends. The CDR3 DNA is TGTGCCAGCAGCTGGTCCGGGGGGCTCAACGAGCAGTACTTC. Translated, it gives CASSWSGGLNEQYF.

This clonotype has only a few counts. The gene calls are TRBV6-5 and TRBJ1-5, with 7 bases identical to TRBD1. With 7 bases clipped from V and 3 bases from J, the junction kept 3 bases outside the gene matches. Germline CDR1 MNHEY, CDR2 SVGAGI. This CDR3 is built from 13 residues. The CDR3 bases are TGTGCCAGCAAGACAGGGATCAATCAGCCCCAGCATTTT. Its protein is CASKTGINQPQHF.